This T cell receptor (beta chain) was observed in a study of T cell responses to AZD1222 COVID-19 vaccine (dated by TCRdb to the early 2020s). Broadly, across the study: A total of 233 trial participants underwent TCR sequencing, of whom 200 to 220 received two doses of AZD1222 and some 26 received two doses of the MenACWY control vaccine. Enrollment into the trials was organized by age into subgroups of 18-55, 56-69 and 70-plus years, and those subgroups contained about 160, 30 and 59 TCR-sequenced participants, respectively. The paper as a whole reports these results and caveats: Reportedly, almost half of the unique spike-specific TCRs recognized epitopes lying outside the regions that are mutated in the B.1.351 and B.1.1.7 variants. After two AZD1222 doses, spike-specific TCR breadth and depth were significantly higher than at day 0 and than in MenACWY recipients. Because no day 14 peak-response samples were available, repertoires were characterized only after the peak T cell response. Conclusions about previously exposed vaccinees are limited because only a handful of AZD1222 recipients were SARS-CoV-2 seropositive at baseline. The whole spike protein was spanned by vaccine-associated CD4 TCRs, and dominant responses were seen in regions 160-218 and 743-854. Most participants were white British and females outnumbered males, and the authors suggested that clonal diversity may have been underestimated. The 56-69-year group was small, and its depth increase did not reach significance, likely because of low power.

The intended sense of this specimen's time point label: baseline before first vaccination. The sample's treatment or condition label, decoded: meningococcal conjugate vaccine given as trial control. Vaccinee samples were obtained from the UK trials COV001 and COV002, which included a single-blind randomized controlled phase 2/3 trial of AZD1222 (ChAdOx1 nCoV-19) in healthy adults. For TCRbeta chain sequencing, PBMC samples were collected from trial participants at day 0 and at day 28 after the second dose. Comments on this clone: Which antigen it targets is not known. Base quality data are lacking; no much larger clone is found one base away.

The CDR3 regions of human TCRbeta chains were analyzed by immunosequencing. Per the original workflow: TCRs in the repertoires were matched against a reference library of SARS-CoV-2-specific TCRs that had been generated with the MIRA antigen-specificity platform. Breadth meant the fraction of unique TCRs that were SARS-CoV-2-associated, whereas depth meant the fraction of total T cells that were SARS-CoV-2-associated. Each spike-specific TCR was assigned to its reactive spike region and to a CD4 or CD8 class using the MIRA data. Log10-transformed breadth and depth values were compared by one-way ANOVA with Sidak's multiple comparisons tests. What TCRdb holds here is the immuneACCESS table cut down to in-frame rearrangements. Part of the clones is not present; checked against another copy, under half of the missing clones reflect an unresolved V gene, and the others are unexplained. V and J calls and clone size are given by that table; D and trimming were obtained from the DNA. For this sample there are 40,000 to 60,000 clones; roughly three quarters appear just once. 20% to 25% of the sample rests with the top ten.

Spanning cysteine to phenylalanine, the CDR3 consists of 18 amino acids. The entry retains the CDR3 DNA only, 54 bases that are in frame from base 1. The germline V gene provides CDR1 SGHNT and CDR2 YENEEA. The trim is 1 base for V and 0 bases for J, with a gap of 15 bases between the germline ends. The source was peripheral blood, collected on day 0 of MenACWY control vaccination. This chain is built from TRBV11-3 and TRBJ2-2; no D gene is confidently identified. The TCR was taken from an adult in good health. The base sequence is TGTGCCAGCAGCTTAGGCTCGGTGAACTCCCCGAACACCGGGGAGCTGTTTTTT. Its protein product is CASSLGSVNSPNTGELFF. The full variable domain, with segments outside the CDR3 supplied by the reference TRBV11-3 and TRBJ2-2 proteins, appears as EAGVVQSPRYKIIEKKQPVAFWCNPISGHNTLYWYLQNLGQGPELLIRYENEEAVDDSQLPKDRFSAERLKGVDSTLKIQPAELGDSAVYLCASSLGSVNSPNTGELFFGEGSRLTVL.